This T cell receptor (beta chain) appears in the sequencing data of a study of identifying expanded T cells in peripheral blood. Profiled with immunoSEQ multiplex PCR; TCRdb holds only in-frame clones, not every one. The data hold about 81,000 clones, with about four fifths observed a single time. Collection occurred without any documented infections or immune events in donors. The germline gives CDR1 SGDLS, CDR2 YYNGEE. With V trimmed by 4 bases and J by 5 bases, 10 bases remained unmatched. The CDR3 extends over 16 amino acids. This clonotype originated in a person aged 18 to 75 in good health. The specimen sequenced was blood. The chain recombines TRBV9 with TRBJ2-2; 8 bases match TRBD1. In DNA, the CDR3 is TGTGCCAGCAGCCCAGTGGACAGGGTCCGTACCGGGGAGCTGTTTTTT. It yields the protein CASSPVDRVRTGELFF.